The 12 T cell receptor beta chains presented below share a single source sample, sequenced in a study of tumor-infiltrating lymphocytes in primary liver carcinoma. Total RNA (roughly 530 ng) served as template for TCR beta cDNA synthesis primed by a constant-region primer. ARM-PCR, slightly modified, supplied the TCR beta libraries through three nested multiplex PCR rounds. The study ran its first two PCR rounds for 9 to 10 cycles each, using TRBV1-TRBV30 forward primers and a C-beta reverse primer. In TCRdb, the multiplex PCR reads were re-called with MiXCR into one record per CDR3 protein. This table has just over 300,000 distinct CDR3 sequences, about 50% appearing once. Unsorted whole blood yielded the blood RNA, and germline DNA was also extracted. Sequenced input: peripheral blood. All receptors come from a woman in her twenties or thirties with primary liver carcinoma and hepatitis B virus infection.

This clonotype was seen at least ten times. The genes are TRBV29-1 and TRBJ1-1; a possible D gene is TRBD1 (6 bases). The CDR3 length is 11 residues. The V end lost 8 bases, the J end lost 6 bases, and 13 bases lay between the germline ends. Per germline, CDR1 SQVTM and CDR2 ANQGSEA. Here the CDR3 reads CSTWTASEAFF. DNA for the CDR3: TGCAGCACCTGGACAGCTTCTGAAGCTTTCTTT.

The chain has TRBV4-2 and TRBJ1-1; perhaps TRBD1 as D (6 bases). Looked up from germline, CDR1 is LGHNA and CDR2 is YNFKEQ. V lost 0 bases, J lost 6 bases, and 14 bases lay in between. The CDR3 sequence is 15 residues long. The CDR3 coding sequence is TGTGCCAGCAGCCAAGATCCCAGGGGAAGTCCTGAAGCTTTCTTT. This codes for CASSQDPRGSPEAFF.

This clonotype was found many times. This chain joins TRBV29-1 and TRBJ2-1; D remains unclear. Germline CDR1 reads SQVTM; CDR2 reads ANQGSEA. This CDR3 is built from 14 residues. With 7 bases removed from V and 1 base from J, the gap between germline ends came to 14 bases. For the CDR3, the DNA is TGCAGCGCCCTGGGCCGCAGTTCCTACAATGAGCAGTTCTTC. This codes for CSALGRSSYNEQFF.

V and J are TRBV6-1 and TRBJ2-7; 7 bases map to TRBD1. This CDR3 spans 15 amino acids. V trimming: 3 bases; J trimming: 3 bases; junction bases outside the gene matches: 8. Germline lookup yields CDR1 MNHNS and CDR2 SASEGT. The CDR3 protein is CASSDNPGQFYEQYF. The DNA for the CDR3 is TGTGCCAGCAGTGACAATCCGGGACAGTTCTACGAGCAGTACTTC.

V is TRBV6-5 and J is TRBJ2-7, with TRBD2 identical over 10 bases. The V and J ends lost 4 bases and 6 bases, in that order; junction bases with no gene match: 6. CDR3 length equals 14 residues. In germline, CDR1 is MNHEY, CDR2 SVGAGI. CDR3 sequence reads: CASSSSAGGGEQYF. The CDR3 DNA reads as TGTGCCAGCAGTTCTTCAGCGGGAGGGGGCGAGCAGTACTTC.

In the case of this clonotype: The junction shows a germline mismatch at one end, possibly a read error. V gene TRBV12-3 or TRBV12-4 combines with J gene TRBJ1-2, with D uncertain. The CDR3 has 15 amino acids. In DNA, the CDR3 is TGTGTCAGCAGTTTGAGCGGGAGCTTTGGTTATGGCTACACCTTC. Translating gives CVSSLSGSFGYGYTF.

Comments on this clonotype: A read error is possible here, since a much larger clone lies one base away. This CDR3 is CASSYPRRGAIVLTF. Here the CDR3 DNA reads TGTGCCAGCAGTTACCCCCGGAGGGGGGCCATCGTCCTGACTTTC. The genes are TRBV6-5 and TRBJ2-6; either TRBD1 or TRBD2 may supply D (6 bases each). CDR3 length: 15 amino acids. The germline CDR1 and CDR2 sequences are MNHEY and SVGAGI.

This clonotype was counted a single time. The genes are TRBV14 and TRBJ2-1; D possibly corresponds to TRBD2 (6 bases). Trimming left V 3 bases short and J 0 bases short, with 15 bases between. Germline V gene sequence: CDR1 SGHDN, CDR2 FVKESK. The CDR3 length is 17 residues. The CDR3 region has the DNA TGTGCCAGCAGCCAGTCTTCCGCCGGGGGCTCCTACAATGAGCAGTTCTTC. Translated: CASSQSSAGGSYNEQFF.

This clonotype showed up many times. The chain combines TRBV11-2 with TRBJ2-3; 10 positions match TRBD1. The CDR3 consists of 15 residues. V lost 7 bases, J lost 3 bases, and 7 bases stayed unmatched. Germline V gene data show CDR1 as SGHAT and CDR2 as FQNNGV. This chain's CDR3 is CASTQDRGTTDTQYF. The CDR3 nucleotides are TGTGCCAGCACACAGGACAGGGGGACGACAGATACGCAGTATTTT.

Of note for this clonotype: The conserved final phenylalanine or tryptophan is absent from the CDR3, which likely points to a read error. CDR3 residues: CASSLTSGNEQFL. CDR3 sequence (DNA): TGTGCCAGCAGCCTAACTAGCGGCAATGAGCAGTTCCTC. This rearrangement joins TRBV11-3 to TRBJ2-1; TRBD2 agrees at 8 bases. The V and J ends lost 5 bases and 6 bases, in that order; junction bases with no gene match: 3. Germline V CDR1 and CDR2: SGHNT, YENEEA. The length of the CDR3 is 13 residues.

The J gene is TRBJ2-3, the V gene TRBV12-3 or TRBV12-4; possibly TRBD1 for D (6 bases). The V end was cut by 5 bases, the J end by 1 base, with 19 bases between. The CDR3 length is 17 residues. CDR3 DNA: TGTGCCAGCAGTCCTCTGGGGGCGCGGTGGGGCACAGATACGCAGTATTTT. Residues: CASSPLGARWGTDTQYF.

V is TRBV18 and J is TRBJ2-1, with TRBD2 matching over 12 bases. The CDR3 runs 16 residues. The trim removed 3 bases at V and 4 bases at J, leaving 4 bases unmatched. Germline lookup yields CDR1 KGHSH and CDR2 LQKENI. The CDR3 DNA is TGTGCCAGCTCACCCCTAGGACTAGCGGGGTACAATGAGCAGTTCTTC. It yields the protein CASSPLGLAGYNEQFF.